This TCR beta chain was observed in a study of CDR3 diversity in severe acne. Each CDR3 protein is one row after TCRdb ran MiXCR on the PCR reads. This repertoire shows 97,000 or so distinct CDR3 sequences, 51% found once; its top ten account for over 10%. Germline V gene lookup returns CDR1 DFQATT and CDR2 SNEGSKA (reference sequence). Trimming removed 6 bases from V and 6 bases from J, with 14 bases in between. The CDR3 length is 12 residues. The source is a male donor with acne. Sequenced input: blood. The chain links TRBV20-1 to TRBJ1-2; weak D call: TRBD1 (5 bases). The CDR3: CSAPGGTNGYTF. CDR3 DNA sequence: TGCAGTGCCCCGGGAGGGACGAATGGCTACACCTTC.